This TCR beta chain was captured by sequencing in a study of T-cell reconstitution after alpha-beta-depleted transplantation in children. Trimming removed 10 bases at V and 0 bases at J, with 17 bases between. Per germline, CDR1 MDHEN and CDR2 SYDVKM. The CDR3 covers 15 residues. The authors prepared the TCRbeta library with unique molecular identifiers. From the PCR reads, TCRdb called clonotypes with MiXCR, one entry per CDR3 protein. The data contain under 140,000 distinct CDR3 sequences, approximately 10% of them singletons. The chain couples TRBV28 to TRBJ2-3; D is possibly TRBD2 (6 bases). This TCR was recovered from a human donor who donated a stem cell graft to a child with acute lymphoblastic leukemia. This specimen was PBMCs from the stem cell graft donor, taken from the stem cell graft. CDR3 sequence: CAIDPGLQSTDTQYF. CDR3 in DNA: TGTGCCATCGATCCGGGACTGCAAAGCACAGATACGCAGTATTTT.